Listed below are T cell receptor beta chains from one sample, sequenced in a study of blood T cell repertoires in COVID-19. The repertoire was sequenced with immunoSEQ multiplex PCR; TCRdb's copy has only in-frame clones and lacks some. The sample lists 290,000 or so clones; approximately 78% were seen once. The material sequenced was PBMCs or T cells enriched from blood (not recorded which). These receptor sequences come from a man aged 40-49 years who had been exposed to COVID-19. CDR3s leave out the opening cysteine and the closing phenylalanine or tryptophan. The D gene is left open where the match is weak. Size tells how often a clone was seen (once, few, many) or the class of an expanded clone, and some rows leave it out.

D gene	clone size	V gene	CDR3 protein
-	-	TRBV6-5	ASNRGAGFPEAF
-	once	TRBV24-1	ATSDSDIHGYT
-	-	TRBV19	ASKRGSSYEQY
-	-	TRBV19	ASFRPTSGYT
-	-	TRBV19	ASTLVAGELF
-	-	TRBV6-5	ASSPRGGNYGYT
-	few	TRBV7-9	ASSLGQGDDSPLH
-	once	TRBV5-8	ASSLGAYSNQPQH
TRBD2	-	TRBV27	ASTDRVLAGVNEQF
TRBD2	-	TRBV9	ASSVTGTSGYEQY
-	many	TRBV12-5	ASGLGSPAPLH
TRBD1	-	TRBV9	ASSPGQGKDGQPQH
-	-	TRBV24-1	ATSDWTGELF
TRBD2	-	TRBV3-1/TRBV3-2	ASSQYSGRVYLEQY
-	-	TRBV11-3	ASSLERQGVTEAF
TRBD2	-	TRBV6-4	ASSELAGGPGEQF
TRBD1	-	TRBV5-6	ASSSAGQGPNTGELF
-	-	TRBV10-3	AISRAAARQY
-	-	TRBV21-1	ASSPPGGGRHSYEQY
-	-	TRBV7-3	ASSHPGGGTQY
TRBD1	-	TRBV5-1	ASSFEEQMGTAQNGNTIY
TRBD1	-	TRBV5-4	ASGWIFGTGTNQPQH
-	-	TRBV25-1	ASSEQGHTTPLH
TRBD1	-	TRBV13	ASSPRQGDFRWSGGYT